These 9 T cell receptor beta chains were sequenced from one sample in a study of T cell responses to AZD1222 COVID-19 vaccine. Repertoires were generated with immunoSEQ multiplex PCR, while TCRdb's copy carries only in-frame clones and drops some. The data show about 120,000 clones, roughly nine tenths seen once. Sequenced here: peripheral blood, sampled on day 0 of AZD1222 vaccination. These receptors were obtained from an adult in good health.

The rearrangement uses TRBV4-3 and TRBJ2-7; D call uncertain. Germline V lookup: CDR1 LGHNA, CDR2 YSLEER. The CDR3 totals 13 residues. Trimming cost V 0 bases and J 6 bases, with 9 bases left between them. In DNA, the CDR3 is TGCGCCAGCAGCCAAGACGAAGGGATCGAGCAGTACTTC. This codes for CASSQDEGIEQYF.

The chain is built from TRBV7-8 and TRBJ1-1, with D unresolved. V was clipped by 5 bases and J by 4 bases, with 14 bases between them. Germline V gene data show CDR1 as SGHVS and CDR2 as FQNEAQ. This CDR3 is built from 14 residues. CDR3 protein: CASSPRRVGTEAFF. The DNA of the CDR3 is TGTGCCAGCAGCCCCCGGAGGGTGGGCACTGAAGCTTTCTTT.

This chain links TRBV14 with TRBJ1-3; TRBD1 matches 7 bases. This CDR3 contains 17 residues. The V and J ends lost 1 base and 0 bases, in that order; junction bases with no gene match: 6. Per germline, CDR1 SGHDN and CDR2 FVKESK. The CDR3 is CASSQVMNRGSGNTIYF. The CDR3 DNA follows: TGTGCCAGCAGCCAAGTGATGAACAGGGGCTCTGGAAACACCATATATTTT.

This clone was counted a single time. V and J are TRBV6-2 or TRBV6-3 and TRBJ2-1; 10 nucleotides line up with TRBD2. Trimming removed 2 bases from V and 6 bases from J; junction bases left unmatched: 7. CDR1 is MNHEY and CDR2 is SVGEGT in the germline V gene. There are 16 residues in the CDR3. CDR3 nucleotide sequence: TGTGCCAGCAGTTACGGGGCTAGCGGGAGTATCAATGAGCAGTTCTTC. Protein: CASSYGASGSINEQFF.

CDR3 in DNA: TGTGCCAGCAGTTGGGACTCTGGAAACACCATATATTTT. It yields the protein CASSWDSGNTIYF. The J gene is TRBJ1-3, the V gene TRBV12-3 or TRBV12-4, with D unclear. This CDR3 is built from 13 residues. Trimming took 4 bases from V and 0 from J, leaving 4 bases between them.

CDR3 sequence reads: CASSFGTDNSPLHF. The DNA for the CDR3 is TGTGCCAGCAGTTTCGGGACGGATAATTCACCCCTCCACTTT. V is TRBV6-5 and J is TRBJ1-6, with a weak D call TRBD1 (5 bases). V gave up 4 bases and J gave up 5 bases, with 9 bases separating them. The CDR3 loop spans 14 amino acids. Germline CDR1 and CDR2: MNHEY and SVGAGI.

This clone was observed a handful of times. This rearrangement joins TRBV28 to TRBJ2-5; 7 nucleotides match TRBD2. Unmatched junction bases numbered 5, after V lost 3 bases and J lost 1 base. Per the germline V gene, CDR1 is MDHEN and CDR2 is SYDVKM. This CDR3 is 15 amino acids long. This CDR3 reads CASSFRGRGQETQYF. CDR3 in DNA: TGTGCCAGCAGTTTCCGTGGGAGGGGCCAAGAGACCCAGTACTTC.

The J gene is TRBJ2-7, the V gene TRBV11-3, with 8 bases identical to TRBD2. Germline V CDR1 and CDR2: SGHNT, YENEEA. The junction had 3 bases not matched to a gene; V was cut back by 8 bases and J by 0 bases. This CDR3 has 13 residues. CDR3 sequence reads: CASQAGDSYEQYF. CDR3 DNA sequence: TGTGCCAGCCAAGCGGGGGACTCCTACGAGCAGTACTTC.

In its sample, this clone was seen a few times. The V call is TRBV27, the J call TRBJ2-7; possible D gene TRBD1, 6 bases. Trimming removed 10 bases at V and 5 bases at J, with 18 bases between. The CDR3 is made up of 13 amino acids. Germline CDR1 is MNHEY and CDR2 is SMNVEV (reference sequence). For the CDR3, the DNA is TGTGCCACCAGGGGTGGCACAAACAACGAGCAGTACTTC. This translates into CATRGGTNNEQYF.